The 32 T cell receptor beta chains below all came from one sample that was sequenced in a study of response to subunit inactivated influenza vaccine. TCRdb processed the RT-PCR reads anew with MiXCR; each CDR3 protein has one entry. The data hold 600,000 to 700,000 distinct CDR3 sequences, with approximately 15% observed a single time. The sequencing here drew on PBMCs from blood, taken around 14 days before vaccination. The receptor set was obtained from a man aged 45-60 years who received an inactivated influenza vaccine.

This clonotype was counted between two and nine times. This chain connects TRBV5-1 to TRBJ2-5; 8 nucleotides agree with TRBD2. Germline CDR1 and CDR2: SGHRS and YFSETQ. The J segment lost 4 bases and the V segment lost 1 base, leaving 9 bases of the junction unmatched. There are 16 residues in the CDR3. CDR3 sequence reads: CASSLNAAGVGETQYF. Here the CDR3 DNA reads TGCGCCAGCAGCTTGAACGCAGCGGGGGTAGGAGAGACCCAGTACTTC.

The genes are TRBV2 and TRBJ2-7, with 7 bases aligning to TRBD1. Germline lookup yields CDR1 SNHLY and CDR2 FYNNEI. This CDR3 is built from 16 residues. Trimming at V came to 6 bases and at J to 3 bases, leaving 14 bases not matched to a gene. CDR3 nucleotide sequence: TGTGCCAGCAGAACAAACAGGGGAGCGCGAAACTACGAGCAGTACTTC. Protein: CASRTNRGARNYEQYF.

The chain is built from TRBV20-1 and TRBJ1-1; D remains unclear. The germline CDR1 and CDR2 sequences are DFQATT and SNEGSKA (reference sequence). Between the trimmed V and J ends, which lost 0 bases and 5 bases, there was a span of 13 bases. The CDR3 runs to 14 residues. The CDR3 nucleotides read TGCAGTGCTAGAGACTTAGGTCGGGAAACTGAAGCTTTCTTT. This translates into CSARDLGRETEAFF.

The CDR3 spells CASSQYGGRNEQFF. CDR3 in DNA: TGCGCCAGCAGCCAGTACGGGGGGAGGAATGAGCAGTTCTTC. The chain links TRBV4-3 to TRBJ2-1, with 7 positions matching TRBD2. The ends lost 3 bases at V and 7 bases at J; junction bases unmatched: 6. This CDR3 is 14 amino acids long. CDR1 and CDR2 from the germline V gene are LGHNA and YSLEER.

This clonotype was detected ten times or more. This rearrangement joins TRBV6-2 or TRBV6-3 to TRBJ2-7; 11 bases are shared with TRBD2. The V segment lost 6 bases and the J segment 6 bases; nucleotides outside the gene matches: 10. The CDR3 loop spans 15 amino acids. Germline loops: CDR1 MNHEY, CDR2 SVGEGT. CDR3 sequence reads: CASRDRELAGVEQYF. CDR3 nucleotide sequence: TGTGCCAGCAGGGATCGTGAACTAGCGGGAGTCGAGCAGTACTTC.

The rearrangement joins TRBV7-2 to TRBJ2-3; 8 nucleotides align to TRBD2. V lost 6 bases, J lost 5 bases, and 10 bases stayed unmatched. Per the germline V gene, CDR1 is SGHTA and CDR2 is FQGNSA. The CDR3 totals 15 residues. The CDR3: CASSFVRGGRDTQYF. CDR3 nucleotides: TGTGCCAGCAGTTTTGTCCGGGGGGGAAGAGATACGCAGTATTTT.

The chain combines TRBV7-9 with TRBJ2-1, with D possibly being TRBD2 (6 bases). Deletions cut 5 bases from V and 0 bases from J, with 14 bases between. The CDR3 totals 16 residues. Germline CDR1 is SEHNR and CDR2 is FQNEAQ (reference sequence). CDR3 sequence reads: CASSHQAGSSYNEQFF. The CDR3 DNA reads TGTGCCAGCAGCCACCAGGCGGGAAGCTCCTACAATGAGCAGTTCTTC.

In its sample, this clonotype was seen a few times. The chain employs TRBV4-3 and TRBJ2-5, with a possible D match to TRBD2 (6 bases). This CDR3 region has 16 residues. Trimming took 0 bases from V and 5 from J, leaving 16 bases between them. CDR1 and CDR2 (germline): LGHNA, YSLEER. CDR3 bases: TGCGCCAGCAGCCAAGAAGGTTGGGGGGTCCAGGAGACCCAGTACTTC. Its translation is CASSQEGWGVQETQYF.

The chain employs TRBV12-3 or TRBV12-4 and TRBJ2-1; 8 bases agree with TRBD2. V dropped 3 bases and J dropped 2; count of bases not matched to a gene: 6. The length of the CDR3 is 16 residues. The CDR3 loop is CASSLEAGAAYNEQFF. Here the CDR3 DNA reads TGTGCCAGCAGTTTGGAAGCGGGGGCAGCCTACAATGAGCAGTTCTTC.

This clonotype showed up many times. CDR3 protein: CASSDRDPALYEQYF. The CDR3 DNA reads TGCGCCAGCAGCGACCGGGACCCGGCCCTCTACGAGCAGTACTTC. The rearrangement uses TRBV5-1 and TRBJ2-7; D could derive from TRBD1 or TRBD2 (5 bases each). Trimming removed 4 bases at V and 3 bases at J, with 17 bases between. The CDR3 runs to 15 residues. The germline V gene encodes CDR1 SGHRS and CDR2 YFSETQ.

The J gene is TRBJ2-6, the V gene TRBV6-1; no firm D call. V was pared by 5 bases and J by 0 bases, with 8 bases between. CDR1 is MNHNS and CDR2 is SASEGT in the germline V gene. The CDR3 runs 15 residues. The CDR3 bases are TGTGCCAGCAGTAAACAGACCTCTGGGGCCAACGTCCTGACTTTC. It is translated as CASSKQTSGANVLTF.

This clonotype was seen a few times. The chain links TRBV6-2 or TRBV6-3 to TRBJ2-7; D gene uncertain. Trimming removed 6 bases at V and 0 bases at J, with 18 bases between. The CDR3 covers 16 residues. Germline V lookup: CDR1 MNHEY, CDR2 SVGEGT. CDR3 residues: CASRFPGLGLSYEQYF. DNA of the CDR3: TGTGCCAGCAGATTCCCGGGTCTCGGCCTCTCCTACGAGCAGTACTTC.

This chain joins TRBV29-1 and TRBJ1-2, with 9 bases lining up with TRBD1. The CDR3 is made up of 11 amino acids. Germline values: CDR1 SQVTM, CDR2 ANQGSEA. The J segment lost 7 bases and the V segment lost 5 bases, leaving 2 bases of the junction unmatched. CDR3 amino acids: CSVTGGFGYTF. The CDR3 coding sequence is TGCAGCGTTACAGGGGGCTTTGGCTACACCTTC.

This clonotype was picked up many times. DNA for the CDR3: TGCGCCAGCAGCGGAACAACCCGAGGCTATGGCTACACCTTC. It yields the protein CASSGTTRGYGYTF. The chain links TRBV5-1 to TRBJ1-2; D not certain. V lost 4 bases and J lost 4, with 14 bases in between. The CDR3 is 14 amino acids. Germline lookup yields CDR1 SGHRS and CDR2 YFSETQ.

This clonotype was observed a handful of times. The chain joins TRBV7-9 to TRBJ2-2, with 8 positions matching TRBD1. In germline, CDR1 is SEHNR, CDR2 FQNEAQ (reference sequence). The CDR3 sequence is 15 residues long. The V segment lost 3 bases and the J segment 3 bases; nucleotides outside the gene matches: 3. This CDR3 reads CASSLDRVYTGELFF. The CDR3 DNA reads as TGTGCCAGCAGCTTGGACAGGGTGTACACCGGGGAGCTGTTTTTT.

This clonotype has more than one count but fewer than ten. The chain combines TRBV30 with TRBJ2-6; tentatively, D is TRBD1 (5 bases). The germline V gene encodes CDR1 GTSNPN and CDR2 SVGIG (reference sequence). The V gene lost 3 bases and the J gene lost 4 bases, with 13 bases spanning the gap. The CDR3 contains 15 residues. The CDR3 region has the DNA TGTGCCTGGAGCCGAGGACAACCAGGGGCCAACGTCCTGACTTTC. Amino acids: CAWSRGQPGANVLTF.

The rearrangement uses TRBV5-1 and TRBJ2-5; 7 bases are shared with TRBD1. The CDR3 runs 15 residues. CDR1 is SGHRS and CDR2 is YFSETQ in the germline V gene. V lost 4 bases and J lost 5; bases outside the gene matches: 11. CDR3 nucleotide sequence: TGCGCCAGCAGCCCCCCCCGGACAGGCGGGGAGACCCAGTACTTC. It translates to CASSPPRTGGETQYF.

This clonotype was detected many times. V usage is TRBV3-1 and J usage is TRBJ2-2; TRBD2 matches at 10 bases. Germline V gives CDR1 LGHDT, CDR2 YNNKEL (reference sequence). The ends lost 4 bases at V and 5 bases at J; junction bases unmatched: 1. The CDR3 spans 14 residues. Here the CDR3 DNA reads TGTGCCAGCAGCCTGGGACTAGCGACCGGGGAGCTGTTTTTT. Translating gives CASSLGLATGELFF.

There are a few counts of this clonotype. The CDR3 DNA follows: TGTGCCAGCAGCTTTGGGGCGTCGGACCGGGGCAATGAGCAGTTCTTC. Its protein is CASSFGASDRGNEQFF. The chain uses TRBV11-2 and TRBJ2-1; D may match TRBD1 or TRBD2 (5 bases each). CDR3 length: 16 residues. Germline CDR1 SGHAT, CDR2 FQNNGV. The V and J ends lost 3 bases and 6 bases respectively, with 18 bases between them.

This chain joins TRBV7-6 and TRBJ2-5; no firm D call. The CDR3 sequence is 15 residues long. Trimming took 1 base from V and 1 from J, leaving 10 bases between them. The V gene's germline CDR1 is SGHVS and CDR2 FNYEAQ. CDR3 region: CASSLGSPLQETQYF. CDR3 DNA sequence: TGTGCCAGCAGCTTAGGCAGTCCTCTCCAAGAGACCCAGTACTTC.

The gene calls are TRBV4-2 and TRBJ2-7; D unclear. V lost 1 base and J 3 bases, leaving 10 bases between the germline ends. CDR3 length equals 14 residues. Germline V gene sequence: CDR1 LGHNA, CDR2 YNFKEQ. The CDR3 DNA reads as TGTGCCAGCAGCCAAGTTGGGTTCGGCTACGAGCAGTACTTC. This gives the protein CASSQVGFGYEQYF.

This rearrangement joins TRBV20-1 to TRBJ2-1; 7 bases map to TRBD2. J lost 6 bases, V lost 1 base, and 6 bases had no gene match. Germline V lookup: CDR1 DFQATT, CDR2 SNEGSKA (reference sequence). This CDR3 comprises 14 residues. CDR3 protein: CSARVSSGLNEQFF. For the CDR3, the DNA is TGCAGTGCTAGAGTGTCTAGCGGACTCAATGAGCAGTTCTTC.

The chain joins TRBV20-1 to TRBJ2-7; D may be TRBD2 (5 bases). The V gene's germline CDR1 is DFQATT and CDR2 SNEGSKA (reference sequence). This CDR3 has 12 amino acids. The V gene lost 6 bases and the J gene lost 2 bases, with 11 bases spanning the gap. In DNA form, the CDR3 reads TGCAGTGCGAGGGTAGCCGCCTACGAGCAGTACTTC. Encoded protein: CSARVAAYEQYF.

This clonotype was counted ten times or more. This chain joins TRBV27 and TRBJ2-3; no firm D call. The CDR3 contains 13 residues. Looked up from germline, CDR1 is MNHEY and CDR2 is SMNVEV (reference sequence). Trimming took off 6 bases at V and 1 base at J, with 8 bases between the two ends. CDR3 in DNA: TGTGCCAGCAGCACCCGCGGCACAGATACGCAGTATTTT. Amino acid sequence: CASSTRGTDTQYF.

The rearrangement links TRBV7-2 to TRBJ2-7; D ambiguous. CDR3 length equals 14 residues. Deletions cut 5 bases from V and 0 bases from J, with 11 bases between. Germline V CDR1 and CDR2: SGHTA, FQGNSA. The CDR3, as DNA: TGTGCCAGCAGCCCCCAGTGGACCTCCTACGAGCAGTACTTC. Translated: CASSPQWTSYEQYF.

In its sample, this clonotype was seen a few times. The chain combines TRBV20-1 with TRBJ2-3; 8 nucleotides align to TRBD2. Trimming at V came to 1 base and at J to 5 bases, leaving 5 bases not matched to a gene. This CDR3 region has 14 residues. CDR1 is DFQATT, CDR2 SNEGSKA, per germline (reference sequence). The CDR3 reads CSARVAGGGDTQYF. In nucleotides, the CDR3 is TGCAGTGCTAGAGTTGCGGGGGGCGGAGATACGCAGTATTTT.

The rearrangement joins TRBV4-3 to TRBJ1-1, with D perhaps TRBD1 (5 bases). V was cut by 1 base and J by 0 bases, with 12 bases left in between. The germline CDR1 and CDR2 sequences are LGHNA and YSLEER. The CDR3 runs to 16 residues. For the CDR3, the DNA is TGCGCCAGCAGCCAAGGAATGGGGGTCATGAACACTGAAGCTTTCTTT. Amino acids: CASSQGMGVMNTEAFF.

The chain joins TRBV4-2 to TRBJ2-1; 11 bases are shared with TRBD2. Trimming took 2 bases from V and 4 from J; bases not matched to a gene: 4. Germline CDR1 reads LGHNA; CDR2 reads YNFKEQ. This CDR3 spans 16 amino acids. DNA of the CDR3: TGTGCCAGCAGCCAACGGGCTAGCGGGGGGTACAATGAGCAGTTCTTC. Amino acid sequence: CASSQRASGGYNEQFF.

This clonotype was recorded a few times. The chain joins TRBV5-1 to TRBJ2-2, with no clear D. CDR1 is SGHRS, CDR2 YFSETQ, per germline. This CDR3 has 12 residues. Trimming cost V 6 bases and J 4 bases, with 7 bases left between them. The CDR3: CASKEGTGELFF. CDR3 bases: TGCGCCAGCAAGGAAGGCACCGGGGAGCTGTTTTTT. Variable domain in full (rest from reference TRBV5-1 and TRBJ2-2): KAGVTQTPRYLIKTRGQQVTLSCSPISGHRSVSWYQQTPGQGLQFLFEYFSETQRNKGNFPGRFSGRQFSNSRSEMNVSTLELGDSALYLCASKEGTGELFFGEGSRLTVL.

This clonotype was observed a few times. V usage is TRBV5-1 and J usage is TRBJ2-7; D is possibly TRBD2 (5 bases). V lost 2 bases to trimming and J lost 6 bases, with 12 bases between them. CDR3 length: 13 amino acids. CDR1 is SGHRS, CDR2 YFSETQ, per germline. CDR3 coding DNA: TGCGCCAGCAGCTTAGAGGGTACCGTCGAGCAGTACTTC. Amino acid sequence: CASSLEGTVEQYF.

This chain connects TRBV28 to TRBJ2-7; TRBD1 matches at 8 bases. Unmatched junction bases numbered 10, after V lost 3 bases and J lost 9 bases. The CDR3 sequence is 14 residues long. CDR1 and CDR2 (germline): MDHEN, SYDVKM. CDR3 amino acids: CASSLAGQGTGQYF. As DNA, the CDR3 is TGTGCCAGCAGTTTGGCAGGACAGGGAACTGGGCAGTACTTC.

This chain links TRBV11-2 with TRBJ2-1; D is possibly TRBD1 (6 bases). Germline V gives CDR1 SGHAT, CDR2 FQNNGV. This CDR3 has 14 residues. Trimming removed 4 bases at V and 4 bases at J, with 11 bases between. DNA for the CDR3: TGTGCCAGCAGCTCCCGCGGACAGTACAATGAGCAGTTCTTC. As protein: CASSSRGQYNEQFF. The full variable domain, completed using reference TRBV11-2 and TRBJ2-1, is EAGVAQSPRYKIIEKRQSVAFWCNPISGHATLYWYQQILGQGPKLLIQFQNNGVVDDSQLPKDRFSAERLKGVDSTLKIQPAKLEDSAVYLCASSSRGQYNEQFFGPGTRLTVL.